The rows below give T cell receptor beta chains drawn from one sample of a study of Ad26.COV2.S vaccination and SARS-CoV-2 variants. Repertoires were generated with immunoSEQ multiplex PCR, while TCRdb's copy carries only in-frame clones and drops some. In the table there are 350,000 to 450,000 clones, around 86% of which are singletons. The sequenced sample was peripheral blood, obtained in a trial of Ad26.COV2.S vaccine versus placebo. These receptors were collected from a person aged 18-60 years who received the Ad26.COV2.S COVID-19 vaccine or a placebo. The CDR3 runs from the conserved cysteine through the conserved F or W. Fields, in order: CDR3 protein, CDR3 DNA, J gene, clone size, V gene, D gene, CDR3 length. The D gene is left open where the match is weak. Size is omitted from some rows. Given values are once, few, many or a class for expanded clones.

CASSLGQGLTSYEQYF,TGTGCCAGCAGCTTAGGACAGGGGCTGACTTCCTACGAGCAGTACTTC,TRBJ2-7,NA,TRBV7-9,TRBD1,16
CASSSSGRGNSPLHF,TGCGCCAGCAGCTCCTCGGGCAGGGGCAATTCACCCCTCCACTTT,TRBJ1-6,few,TRBV5-1,NA,15
CASSPSGQLQPQHF,TGTGCCAGCAGCCCTTCGGGACAACTTCAGCCCCAGCATTTT,TRBJ1-5,NA,TRBV5-5,NA,14
CAWSRGTSGTYEQYF,TGTGCCTGGAGTCGAGGGACTAGCGGAACCTACGAGCAGTACTTC,TRBJ2-7,NA,TRBV30,TRBD2,15
CASSQGIQRQGGYGYTF,TGCGCCAGCAGCCAAGGCATACAAAGGCAGGGGGGCTATGGCTACACCTTC,TRBJ1-2,many,TRBV4-3,TRBD1,17
CASSHSTGGRTDTQYF,TGTGCCAGCTCACACTCGACAGGGGGCCGGACAGATACGCAGTATTTT,TRBJ2-3,NA,TRBV18,TRBD1,16
CASRGTGEETQYF,TGTGCCAGCAGAGGGACAGGGGAAGAGACCCAGTACTTC,TRBJ2-5,NA,TRBV9,TRBD1,13
CASSPTGYEQYF,TGTGCCAGCAGCCCAACTGGCTACGAGCAGTACTTC,TRBJ2-7,NA,TRBV4-2,NA,12
CAWMRHAGGGYGYTF,TGTGCCTGGATGAGGCATGCAGGGGGAGGGTATGGCTACACCTTC,TRBJ1-2,NA,TRBV30,TRBD1,15
CASSLEGRYGYTF,TGTGCCAGCAGTTTAGAGGGGAGGTATGGCTACACCTTC,TRBJ1-2,NA,TRBV27,NA,13
CASTRAHDTQYF,TGTGCCAGCACCCGAGCTCACGACACGCAGTATTTT,TRBJ2-3,NA,TRBV12-3/TRBV12-4,NA,12
CASSLASGGRTDTQYF,TGTGCCAGCAGCTTAGCTAGCGGGGGGAGGACAGATACGCAGTATTTT,TRBJ2-3,NA,TRBV7-9,TRBD2,16
CASRTDRVGEKLFF,TGTGCCAGCAGAACGGACAGGGTTGGCGAAAAACTGTTTTTT,TRBJ1-4,NA,TRBV6-5,TRBD1,14
CATVEQASNSPLHF,TGTGCCACCGTGGAACAGGCTTCTAATTCACCCCTCCACTTT,TRBJ1-6,NA,TRBV24-1,NA,14
CASSLGTVMNTEAFF,TGTGCCAGCAGCCTCGGGACAGTGATGAACACTGAAGCTTTCTTT,TRBJ1-1,NA,TRBV3-1/TRBV3-2,TRBD1,15
CASSYSFLSRQDEQYF,TGTGCCAGCAGTTACTCTTTCTTATCCCGGCAGGACGAGCAGTACTTC,TRBJ2-7,NA,TRBV6-5,NA,16
CASSEHLNEQFF,TGTGCCAGCAGTGAACACTTAAATGAGCAGTTCTTC,TRBJ2-1,NA,TRBV25-1,NA,12
CASSLWTANYGYTF,TGTGCCAGCAGCCTTTGGACAGCTAACTATGGCTACACCTTC,TRBJ1-2,few,TRBV5-8,NA,14
CASSQDRDYGYTF,TGTGCCAGCAGCCAAGATCGGGACTATGGCTACACCTTC,TRBJ1-2,NA,TRBV4-2,NA,13
CASSFGTQSWAFF,TGTGCCAGCAGCTTCGGGACCCAATCCTGGGCTTTCTTT,TRBJ1-1,NA,TRBV7-9,NA,13
CASSYSGEGPQTPPLSAQHF,TGTGCCAGCAGTTACTCCGGCGAGGGACCGCAAACCCCACCCCTCTCGGCCCAGCATTTT,TRBJ1-5,NA,TRBV6-2/TRBV6-3,NA,20
CASRSLRGGRDTEAFF,TGCGCCAGCAGAAGCCTCAGGGGAGGCAGGGACACTGAAGCTTTCTTT,TRBJ1-1,NA,TRBV5-1,NA,16
CASSLNSGNTIYF,TGTGCCAGCAGCTTGAACTCTGGAAACACCATATATTTT,TRBJ1-3,few,TRBV5-4,NA,13
CASSLSSNSYQETQYF,TGTGCCAGCAGCTTGTCTAGCAACAGCTACCAAGAGACCCAGTACTTC,TRBJ2-5,NA,TRBV7-2,NA,16
CASGGSNQPQHF,TGTGCTAGTGGTGGGAGTAATCAGCCCCAGCATTTT,TRBJ1-5,NA,TRBV12-5,NA,12
CAISESTIGNTIYF,TGTGCCATCAGTGAGTCGACGATCGGAAACACCATATATTTT,TRBJ1-3,NA,TRBV10-3,NA,14
CASSFGQGPEQYF,TGTGCCAGCAGTTTCGGACAGGGCCCCGAGCAGTACTTC,TRBJ2-7,once,TRBV6-5,TRBD1,13
CASSLSRRTEAFF,TGTGCCAGCAGCCTGAGTCGGAGGACTGAAGCTTTCTTT,TRBJ1-1,NA,TRBV3-1/TRBV3-2,NA,13
CASSLERAVGLMGGYTF,TGTGCCAGCAGCTTAGAAAGGGCCGTGGGCCTTATGGGGGGCTACACCTTC,TRBJ1-2,NA,TRBV11-2,NA,17